This TCR beta chain was captured by sequencing in a study of tumor and adjacent non-tumor tissue in lung cancer. RNA was extracted from bulk tissue without any cell sorting. Three rounds of nested PCR, following a modified ARM-PCR protocol, produced the TCRbeta library. TCRdb re-called the multiplex PCR reads with MiXCR, one entry per CDR3 protein. The profile shows 130,000 or so distinct CDR3 sequences, 55% to 75% of them singletons. This receptor was identified in a man under 40 with non-small cell lung cancer. Sequencing was done on a sample of lung tumor tissue.

The CDR3 loop reads CARSAGNTPLHF. For the CDR3, the DNA is TGCGCCAGGAGCGCAGGGAATACACCCCTCCACTTT. V is TRBV10-2 and J is TRBJ1-6; D may be TRBD1 (5 bases). V dropped 9 bases and J dropped 11 bases, with 14 bases sitting between them. Looked up from germline, CDR1 is WSHSY and CDR2 is SAAADI. The CDR3 is 12 amino acids.